A single T cell receptor beta chain is shown here with its context. The antigen is undetermined. This specimen comes from a study of cytomegalovirus exposure and HLA in healthy donors. Findings and caveats of the study: Follow-up analysis later connected one missense variant in DCLRE1C with trimming of TCR beta V- and J-genes. It was shown in a later analysis that HLA-associated TCR beta chains were more clonally expanded than other, equally common chains.

V was pared by 4 bases and J by 10 bases, with 13 bases between. Germline lookup yields CDR1 MDHEN and CDR2 SYDVKM. The CDR3 runs 12 residues. PCR was performed using 60 Vbeta and 13 Jbeta primers. Assay used: immunoSEQ multiplex PCR; TCRdb lists only in-frame clones, some missing. This table has some 64,000 clones, more than 80% appearing once. Specimen: PBMCs. The sequence was obtained from a young man in good health and CMV-seropositive. J is TRBJ2-5 and V is TRBV28; possibly TRBD2 for D (6 bases). The CDR3 region is CASSSGVGGQYF. CDR3 nucleotides: TGTGCCAGCAGTTCGGGGGTTGGAGGCCAGTACTTC.